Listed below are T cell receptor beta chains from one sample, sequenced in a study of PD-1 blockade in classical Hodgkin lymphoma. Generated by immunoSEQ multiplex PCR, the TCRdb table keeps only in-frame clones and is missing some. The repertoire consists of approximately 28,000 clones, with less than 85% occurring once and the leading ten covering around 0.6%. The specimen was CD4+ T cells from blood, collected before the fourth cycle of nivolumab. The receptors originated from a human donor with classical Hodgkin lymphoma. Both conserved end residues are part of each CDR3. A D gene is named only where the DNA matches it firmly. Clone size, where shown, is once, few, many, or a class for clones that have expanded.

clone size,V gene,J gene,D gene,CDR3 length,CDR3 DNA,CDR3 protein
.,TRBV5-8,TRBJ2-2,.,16,TGTGCCAGCAGCGCCATCAGGGGCTGGGACCCCGGGGAGCTGTTTTTT,CASSAIRGWDPGELFF
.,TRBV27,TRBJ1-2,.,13,TGTGCCAGCAGCCCCGGACCCCTTGAAGGCTACACCTTC,CASSPGPLEGYTF
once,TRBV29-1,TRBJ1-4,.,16,TGCAGCGTTTTCATCGGCCAACCGGGCGCTAATGAAAAACTGTTTTTT,CSVFIGQPGANEKLFF
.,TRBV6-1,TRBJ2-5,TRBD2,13,TGTGCCAGCAGGAAGCGGGGGGGAGAGACCCAGTACTTC,CASRKRGGETQYF
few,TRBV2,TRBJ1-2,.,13,TGTGCCAGCAATCCTGCGGGGGGCAAGGGCTACACCTTC,CASNPAGGKGYTF
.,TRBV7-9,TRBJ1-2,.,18,TGTGCCAGCAGCCCTAGAAGGGAGGGGAGCAAAGAAGACTATGGCTACACCTTC,CASSPRREGSKEDYGYTF
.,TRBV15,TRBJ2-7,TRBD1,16,TGTGCCACCAGCTCTACCCGACAGGGACCAACCTACGAGCAGTACTTC,CATSSTRQGPTYEQYF
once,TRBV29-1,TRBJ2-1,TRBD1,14,TGCAGCGCCCCCGGACAGGGAACAATCAATGAGCAGTTCTTC,CSAPGQGTINEQFF
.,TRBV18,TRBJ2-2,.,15,TGTGCCAGCTCACCAGGGGACACGAACACCGGGGAGCTGTTTTTT,CASSPGDTNTGELFF
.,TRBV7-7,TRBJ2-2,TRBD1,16,TGTGCCAGCAGCACCTGGACAGGGGTGAACACCGGGGAGCTGTTTTTT,CASSTWTGVNTGELFF
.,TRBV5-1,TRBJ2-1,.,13,TGCGCCAGCAGCGGCGAGTCGTACAATGAGCAGTTCTTC,CASSGESYNEQFF
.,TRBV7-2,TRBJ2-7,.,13,TGTGCCAGCAGCTTTGACAGCTCCTACGAGCAGTACTTC,CASSFDSSYEQYF
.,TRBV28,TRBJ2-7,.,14,TGTGCCAGCAGTTTTTCCAACGGTCGATACGAGCAGTACTTC,CASSFSNGRYEQYF
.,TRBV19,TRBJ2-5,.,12,TGTGCCAGTAGTTGGGGGAGAGAGACCCAGTACTTC,CASSWGRETQYF
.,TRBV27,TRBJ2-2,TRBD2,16,TGTGCCAGCAGTTTCAAAGGAGGGAGGGCCATCGGGGAGCTGTTTTTT,CASSFKGGRAIGELFF
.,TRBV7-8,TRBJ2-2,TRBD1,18,TGTGCCAGCAGCTTAGTCACAGGGGCTTATGGGAACACCGGGGAGCTGTTTTTT,CASSLVTGAYGNTGELFF
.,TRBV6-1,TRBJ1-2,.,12,TGTGCCAGCAGTGAAGGCAACTATGGCTACACCTTC,CASSEGNYGYTF
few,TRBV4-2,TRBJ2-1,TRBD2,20,TGTGCCAGCAGCCAAGATCGGCTAGCGGGGGACATAAGGGTTAACAATGAGCAGTTCTTC,CASSQDRLAGDIRVNNEQFF
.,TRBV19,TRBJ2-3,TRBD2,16,TGTGCCAGTAGTAACCGACTAGCGGGAGCCCTTGATACGCAGTATTTT,CASSNRLAGALDTQYF
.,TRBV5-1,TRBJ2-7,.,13,TGCGCCAGCAGCCTAAATGGGTGGGGCGAGCAGTACTTC,CASSLNGWGEQYF
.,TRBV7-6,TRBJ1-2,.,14,TGTGCCAGCAGCCCCCCCGGAGGGGGCTATGGCTACACCTTC,CASSPPGGGYGYTF
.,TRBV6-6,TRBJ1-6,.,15,TGTGCCAACCCCGGTACCCCGAATTATAATTCACCCCTCCACTTT,CANPGTPNYNSPLHF
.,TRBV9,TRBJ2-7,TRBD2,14,TGTGCCAGCAGCGCTGGACTAGCTTTCTACGAGCAGTACTTC,CASSAGLAFYEQYF
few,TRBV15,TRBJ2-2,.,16,TGTGCCACCAGCGGACTATGGGCAGGGTCTACCGGGGAGCTGTTTTTT,CATSGLWAGSTGELFF
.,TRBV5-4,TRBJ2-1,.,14,TGTGCCAGCAGCTTGGAGGCTTCCGACAATGAGCAGTTCTTC,CASSLEASDNEQFF
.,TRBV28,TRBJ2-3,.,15,TGTGCCAGCAGTTTAGGATACTCTAGCACAGATACGCAGTATTTT,CASSLGYSSTDTQYF
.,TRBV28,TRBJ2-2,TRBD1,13,TGTGCCAGCCGACAGGGACGGACCGGGGAGCTGTTTTTT,CASRQGRTGELFF
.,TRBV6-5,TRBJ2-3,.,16,TGTGCCAGCAGTTATAGTGGAACTTCTAGCACAGATACGCAGTATTTT,CASSYSGTSSTDTQYF
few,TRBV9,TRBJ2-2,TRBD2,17,TGTGCCAGCAGCGACTATTGGGACTATAGTAACACCGGGGAGCTGTTTTTT,CASSDYWDYSNTGELFF
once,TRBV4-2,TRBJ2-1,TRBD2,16,TGTGCCAGCAGCCTCAGGACTAGCGGGAGCTACAATGAGCAGTTCTTC,CASSLRTSGSYNEQFF
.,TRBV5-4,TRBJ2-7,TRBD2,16,TGTGCCAGCAGCTTGGGCTTGGGGACTAGCGGGGGCGAGCAGTACTTC,CASSLGLGTSGGEQYF
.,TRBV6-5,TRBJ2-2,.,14,TGTGCCAGCAGTTACTTCAGGAACACCGGGGAGCTGTTTTTT,CASSYFRNTGELFF
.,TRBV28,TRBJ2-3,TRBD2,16,TGTGCCAGCAGCCTTGGACTAGCGGGAGCCGGGGATACGCAGTATTTT,CASSLGLAGAGDTQYF
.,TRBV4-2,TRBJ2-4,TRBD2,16,TGTGCCAGCAGCCAAGCGGGAGGGACGATATCGGGCATTCAGTACTTC,CASSQAGGTISGIQYF
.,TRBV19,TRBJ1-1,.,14,TGTGCCAGTAGTATTTTCAGGGGGAACACTGAAGCTTTCTTT,CASSIFRGNTEAFF
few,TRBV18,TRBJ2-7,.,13,TGTGCCAGCTCACCGAGTCTGGGCTACGAGCAGTACTTC,CASSPSLGYEQYF
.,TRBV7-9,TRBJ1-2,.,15,TGTGCCAGCAGCTCCTACCAGGGTATATCGAAAGGCTACACCTTC,CASSSYQGISKGYTF
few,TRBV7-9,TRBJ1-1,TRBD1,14,TGTGCCAGCAGCAGACAGGGGGAGTACACTGAAGCTTTCTTT,CASSRQGEYTEAFF
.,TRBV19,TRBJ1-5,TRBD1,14,TGTGCCAGTAGTATTGGCAGGGGGGGACAGCCCCAGCATTTT,CASSIGRGGQPQHF
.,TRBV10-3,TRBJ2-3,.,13,TGTGCCATCAGTGAACAGGGCGCAGATACGCAGTATTTT,CAISEQGADTQYF
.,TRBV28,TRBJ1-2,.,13,TGTGCCAGCAGGCCGGGACCCCTCTATGGCTACACCTTC,CASRPGPLYGYTF
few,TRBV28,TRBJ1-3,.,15,TGTGCCAGCAGTTCTTACGACAGGCCCCGAAACACCATATATTTT,CASSSYDRPRNTIYF
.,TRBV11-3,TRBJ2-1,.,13,TGTGCCAGCAGCTTAGATAGAACAGGCGAGCAGTTCTTC,CASSLDRTGEQFF
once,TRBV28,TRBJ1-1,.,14,TGTGCCAGCAGTTTAATTATAAGGGGCACTGAAGCTTTCTTT,CASSLIIRGTEAFF
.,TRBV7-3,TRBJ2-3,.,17,TGTGCCAGCAGCTTACGAAGGGGGGGCCCCACCACAGATACGCAGTATTTT,CASSLRRGGPTTDTQYF
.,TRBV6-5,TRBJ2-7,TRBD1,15,TGTGCCAGCAGCCGGACAGGGAAAGACTCCTACGAGCAGTACTTC,CASSRTGKDSYEQYF
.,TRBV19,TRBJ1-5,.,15,TGTGCCAGTAGTGATACTTGGGGCAGCAATCAGCCCCAGCATTTT,CASSDTWGSNQPQHF
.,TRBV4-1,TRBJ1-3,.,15,TGCGCCAGCAGCCGCGGACGAGACTCTGGAAACACCATATATTTT,CASSRGRDSGNTIYF
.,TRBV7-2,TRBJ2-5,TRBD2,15,TGTGCCAGCAGTTACCTAGCGGGTTCAAGGGAGACCCAGTACTTC,CASSYLAGSRETQYF
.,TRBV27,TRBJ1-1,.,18,TGTGCCAGCAGTCTACCCCCAGACAGAGGGACCCTGGTCACTGAAGCTTTCTTT,CASSLPPDRGTLVTEAFF
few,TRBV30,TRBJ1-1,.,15,TGTGCCTGGAATCCGGCATTGGGGGGGAACACTGAAGCTTTCTTT,CAWNPALGGNTEAFF
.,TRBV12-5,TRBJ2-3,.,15,TGTGCTAGTGGTTTGGGGGGGGCCGGCTACGATACGCAGTATTTT,CASGLGGAGYDTQYF